Presented here are 13 T cell receptor beta chains from one specimen sequenced in a study of Graves' ophthalmopathy and Graves' hyperthyroidism. Scientists amplified the TCR beta CDR3 regions from RNA transcripts. An initial RT-PCR round employing HTBI primers preceded a second-round multiplex PCR. MiXCR, run by TCRdb on the multiplex PCR reads, gives a single entry per CDR3 protein. The data show around 660,000 distinct CDR3 sequences, approximately 39% seen once. The material sequenced was peripheral blood. The receptors were sampled from an adult man with Graves' ophthalmopathy.

This clonotype has at least ten counts. The chain is built from TRBV2 and TRBJ2-5; 8 bases line up with TRBD1. CDR3 size: 14 residues. V was pared by 7 bases and J by 4 bases, with 8 bases of the junction left unmatched. Germline values: CDR1 SNHLY, CDR2 FYNNEI. The CDR3: CASKGQGASETQYF. Written as DNA, the CDR3 is TGTGCCAGCAAAGGACAGGGAGCTTCAGAGACCCAGTACTTC. Drawing the rest from reference TRBV2 and TRBJ2-5, the complete variable domain is EPEVTQTPSHQVTQMGQEVILRCVPISNHLYFYWYRQILGQKVEFLVSFYNNEISEKSEIFDDQFSVERPDGSNFTLKIRSTKLEDSAMYFCASKGQGASETQYFGPGTRLLVL.

Remarks on this clonotype: The junction departs from germline at one end; a sequencing error may be responsible. The chain has TRBV10-3 and TRBJ1-2; D is unclear. This CDR3 is built from 14 residues. Germline V lookup: CDR1 ENHRY, CDR2 SYGVKD. The CDR3 sequence is CASSEASPPYGYTF. As DNA, the CDR3 is TGTGCCAGCAGTGAAGCCAGTCCCCCCTATGGCTACACCTTC.

This clonotype was observed many times. The chain is built from TRBV7-9 and TRBJ2-2, with TRBD2 as a possible D gene (5 bases). This CDR3 is built from 15 residues. The ends were cut back, 4 bases at V and 5 bases at J, with 14 bases in the middle. The germline V gene has CDR1 SEHNR and CDR2 FQNEAQ (reference sequence). The CDR3 loop is CASSSAGLETGELFF. CDR3 bases: TGTGCCAGCAGCTCCGCGGGTCTTGAGACCGGGGAGCTGTTTTTT. Using reference TRBV7-9 and TRBJ2-2 for the parts outside the CDR3, the full variable domain is DTGVSQNPRHKITKRGQNVTFRCDPISEHNRLYWYRQTLGQGPEFLTYFQNEAQLEKSRLLSDRFSAERPKGSFSTLEIQRTEQGDSAMYLCASSSAGLETGELFFGEGSRLTVL.

As regards this clonotype: A much more abundant neighbour one base away suggests this may be a read error. Since the CDR3 does not end with the conserved phenylalanine or tryptophan, this likely comes from a read error. This sequence joins TRBV7-8 and TRBJ1-5; TRBD1 matches at 9 bases. Germline V gene lookup returns CDR1 SGHVS and CDR2 FQNEAQ. V dropped 4 bases and J dropped 4; count of bases not matched to a gene: 5. The CDR3 extends over 15 amino acids. The CDR3 loop reads CASSYRGLRNQPQHS. The CDR3 coding sequence is TGTGCCAGCAGCTACAGGGGGCTGAGGAATCAGCCCCAGCATTCT.

This clonotype showed up many times. The chain is built from TRBV4-2 and TRBJ2-5; 8 bases align to TRBD2. The CDR3 extends over 16 amino acids. V trimming: 1 base; J trimming: 5 bases; junction bases outside the gene matches: 9. Germline values: CDR1 LGHNA, CDR2 YNFKEQ. In nucleotides, the CDR3 is TGTGCCAGCAGCCAAGTCGGGGGGGCCGGGAAGGAGACCCAGTACTTC. It encodes CASSQVGGAGKETQYF.

On this clonotype itself: Germline and junction disagree at one end, which may indicate a read error. This rearrangement joins TRBV29-1 to TRBJ2-5; unclear D gene. Germline CDR1 is SQVTM and CDR2 is ANQGSEA. This CDR3 region has 14 residues. The CDR3 is CAWSAGGTQETQYF. The CDR3 DNA is TGTGCCTGGAGTGCAGGCGGAACCCAAGAGACCCAGTACTTC. Variable domain in full (rest from reference TRBV29-1 and TRBJ2-5): SAVISQKPSRDICQRGTSLTIQCQVDSQVTMMFWYRQQPGQSLTLIATANQGSEATYESGFVIDKFPISRPNLTFSTLTVSNMSPEDSSIYLCAWSAGGTQETQYFGPGTRLLVL.

This chain connects TRBV20-1 to TRBJ1-6; D is ambiguous. Between the trimmed V and J ends, which lost 1 base and 1 base, there was a span of 11 bases. The CDR3 has 16 amino acids. Germline CDR1 is DFQATT and CDR2 is SNEGSKA (reference sequence). For the CDR3, the DNA is TGCAGTGCTAGAGTCCCGGGCGTATCCTATAATTCACCCCTCCACTTT. Amino acid sequence: CSARVPGVSYNSPLHF.

This clonotype was seen more than once but under ten times. This chain connects TRBV5-1 to TRBJ2-7; TRBD2 is a possible D gene (6 bases). This CDR3 has 13 amino acids. V dropped 5 bases and J dropped 4 bases, with 13 bases sitting between them. The germline CDR1 and CDR2 sequences are SGHRS and YFSETQ. The CDR3 coding sequence is TGCGCCAGCAGTCCGGACGGGGGATACGAGCAGTACTTC. Residues: CASSPDGGYEQYF.

This clonotype was counted ten times or more. This chain joins TRBV5-8 and TRBJ1-1, with D hard to call. The CDR3 contains 13 residues. Germline lookup yields CDR1 SGHTS and CDR2 YDEGEE. V lost 6 bases and J 1 base, leaving 10 bases between the germline ends. CDR3 protein: CASTFTRNTEAFF. The CDR3 region has the DNA TGTGCCAGCACCTTCACACGGAACACTGAAGCTTTCTTT. Complete variable domain (other parts from reference TRBV5-8 and TRBJ1-1): EAGVTQSPTHLIKTRGQQATLRCSPISGHTSVYWYQQALGLGLQFLLWYDEGEERNRGNFPPRFSGRQFPNYSSELNVNALELEDSALYLCASTFTRNTEAFFGQGTRLTVV.

This clonotype was seen only a few times. The DNA is left out, because the CDR3 cannot be placed on it with certainty; the CDR3 is given as TCRdb lists it. This chain's CDR3 is CASSTSTGFGNTIYF. The rearrangement joins TRBV6-5 to TRBJ1-3; the table's TRBD1 call for D was not verified on the DNA. CDR1 is MNHEY and CDR2 is SVGAGI in the germline V gene. The CDR3 has 15 amino acids, counting both end residues.

This clonotype was observed a handful of times. Written as DNA, the CDR3 is TGTGCCAGCAGCTTAGGGGGACTAGCGGGGACCTACGAGCAGTACTTC. This codes for CASSLGGLAGTYEQYF. V usage is TRBV7-2 and J usage is TRBJ2-7; 13 bases agree with TRBD2. Germline V gene lookup returns CDR1 SGHTA and CDR2 FQGNSA. The CDR3 runs to 16 residues. V dropped 1 base and J dropped 2; count of bases not matched to a gene: 2.

The chain employs TRBV2 and TRBJ1-5; 9 nucleotides agree with TRBD1. This CDR3 contains 15 residues. V lost 6 bases and J lost 5; bases outside the gene matches: 8. Germline V lookup: CDR1 SNHLY, CDR2 FYNNEI. The CDR3 here is CASSSRQGGHQPQHF. The CDR3 bases are TGTGCCAGCAGCTCACGACAGGGGGGGCATCAGCCCCAGCATTTT.

Comment on this clonotype: A clone one base away is much larger, so this may be a read error. The V call is TRBV20-1, the J call TRBJ1-1; D is unresolved. From germline, CDR1 is DFQATT and CDR2 SNEGSKA (reference sequence). The CDR3 length is 13 residues. This chain's CDR3 is CSARVGGSTEASF. CDR3 DNA: TGCAGTGCTAGAGTAGGTGGTAGTACTGAAGCTTCCTTT.